Below, 24 T cell receptor beta chains from the same sample are listed, as sequenced in a study of blood T cell repertoires in COVID-19. Here immunoSEQ multiplex PCR was the method, and the copy in TCRdb shows in-frame clones only, minus some. The table shows some 30,000 clones, with 85% occurring only once. Specimen: peripheral blood. These TCRs come from a man in his 60s with active COVID-19.

The rearrangement uses TRBV6-2 or TRBV6-3 and TRBJ2-5; TRBD1 is a possible D gene (6 bases). CDR1 and CDR2 from the germline V gene are MNHEY and SVGEGT. Between the trimmed V and J ends, which lost 2 bases and 5 bases, there was a span of 21 bases. The CDR3 has 17 amino acids. In nucleotides, the CDR3 is TGTGCCAGCAGTTACAGATGGTCGGGTGGGGGCGGTGAGACCCAGTACTTC. Translated: CASSYRWSGGGGETQYF.

This chain joins TRBV6-5 and TRBJ1-1; 7 nucleotides match TRBD1. Germline CDR1 is MNHEY and CDR2 is SVGAGI. Trimming took 5 bases from V and 4 from J; bases not matched to a gene: 7. The length of the CDR3 is 14 residues. CDR3 nucleotides: TGTGCCAGCAGTCCAGGGGGAGGTCGCACTGAAGCTTTCTTT. Translated: CASSPGGGRTEAFF.

V usage is TRBV19 and J usage is TRBJ2-2, with TRBD2 matching over 7 bases. This CDR3 contains 18 residues. Germline CDR1 LNHDA, CDR2 SQIVND (reference sequence). V lost 5 bases, J lost 6 bases, and 18 bases stayed unmatched. CDR3 DNA sequence: TGTGCCAGTAGTCCCGGTCTGGGACGGGAGGCAGTCGCCGGGGAGCTGTTTTTT. Protein: CASSPGLGREAVAGELFF.

In its sample, this clone was seen once. V and J are TRBV19 and TRBJ2-5; 9 positions match TRBD2. V shed 4 bases and J 4 bases; nucleotides not matched to a gene: 4. CDR1 and CDR2 (germline): LNHDA, SQIVND (reference sequence). The CDR3 length is 14 residues. The CDR3 sequence: CASSRLAEGETQYF. CDR3 sequence (DNA): TGTGCCAGTAGTAGACTAGCGGAGGGAGAGACCCAGTACTTC.

The V gene is TRBV7-9, the J gene TRBJ2-5, with a weak D call TRBD1 (5 bases). The CDR3 sequence is 14 residues long. V lost 5 bases and J 3 bases, leaving 13 bases between the germline ends. Germline-derived CDR1 and CDR2 are SEHNR and FQNEAQ (reference sequence). This chain's CDR3 is CASSKDVGEETQYF. The DNA for the CDR3 is TGTGCCAGCAGCAAAGACGTAGGGGAAGAGACCCAGTACTTC.

V usage is TRBV11-2 and J usage is TRBJ2-5; 8 positions match TRBD2. Germline V CDR1 and CDR2: SGHAT, FQNNGV. This CDR3 is built from 15 residues. V was pared by 2 bases and J by 5 bases, with 7 bases of the junction left unmatched. CDR3 residues: CASSLSGSGGETQYF. CDR3 nucleotide sequence: TGTGCCAGCAGCTTAAGCGGGAGTGGAGGCGAGACCCAGTACTTC.

The chain carries TRBV3-1 (or the pseudogene TRBV3-2) and TRBJ1-1, with a possible D match to TRBD1 (6 bases). CDR3 length: 15 amino acids. Germline V gene lookup returns CDR1 LGHDT and CDR2 YNNKEL (reference sequence). With 2 bases removed from V and 1 base from J, the gap between germline ends came to 11 bases. The CDR3 protein is CASSQRGAKNTEAFF. CDR3 DNA: TGTGCCAGCAGCCAACGGGGGGCCAAGAACACTGAAGCTTTCTTT.

Relative to its sample, this clone is medium-sized (0.01 to 0.1%). A junction end diverges from the germline sequence, so it may reflect a read error. The CDR3 region is CASSYYRTGFSADTQYF. The CDR3 nucleotides read TGTGCCAGCAGCTACTACAGGACAGGGTTTAGTGCAGATACGCAGTATTTT. V and J are TRBV6-2 or TRBV6-3 and TRBJ2-3; 8 bases align to TRBD1. The germline CDR1 and CDR2 sequences are MNHEY and SVGEGT. The CDR3 runs to 17 residues.

The gene calls are TRBV28 and TRBJ2-5; the D is unclear. Germline CDR1 is MDHEN and CDR2 is SYDVKM. The germline V and J ends were trimmed by 4 bases and 2 bases, with 11 bases remaining between them. The CDR3 contains 14 residues. CDR3 coding DNA: TGTGCCAGCAGTTCGGGTCCTCTACAAGAGACCCAGTACTTC. This codes for CASSSGPLQETQYF.

The rearrangement uses TRBV29-1 and TRBJ2-1; 8 positions match TRBD2. The V gene end was trimmed by 4 bases and the J gene end by 4 bases; junction bases not matched to a gene: 3. Germline CDR1 reads SQVTM; CDR2 reads ANQGSEA. The CDR3 extends over 13 amino acids. CDR3 in DNA: TGCAGCGTTGCGGCTAGCGGGTACAATGAGCAGTTCTTC. Protein: CSVAASGYNEQFF.

The sample holds a few counts of this clone. The chain couples TRBV7-8 to TRBJ2-7; 9 bases are shared with TRBD2. V trimming: 7 bases; J trimming: 1 base; junction bases outside the gene matches: 5. The CDR3 spans 14 residues. Germline CDR1 reads SGHVS; CDR2 reads FQNEAQ. CDR3 bases: TGTGCCAGCAAGCCGGCGGGAGGGTCCTACGAGCAGTACTTC. Amino acid sequence: CASKPAGGSYEQYF.

V usage is TRBV24-1 and J usage is TRBJ2-2; possibly TRBD2 for D (6 bases). With 6 bases removed from V and 2 bases from J, the gap between germline ends came to 15 bases. Germline V gene lookup returns CDR1 KGHDR and CDR2 SFDVKD. The CDR3 spans 16 residues. CDR3 coding DNA: TGTGCCACCAGTAGTAATAGCGGAGAAAACACCGGGGAGCTGTTTTTT. Translated: CATSSNSGENTGELFF.

This clone occurred once. The gene calls are TRBV28 and TRBJ1-5, with 8 nucleotides matching TRBD1. The J segment lost 6 bases and the V segment lost 5 bases, leaving 6 bases of the junction unmatched. Germline V gives CDR1 MDHEN, CDR2 SYDVKM. The CDR3 has 14 amino acids. DNA for the CDR3: TGTGCCAGCAGTAAGACAGGGGCCAGTCAGCCCCAGCATTTT. Amino acids: CASSKTGASQPQHF.

The gene calls are TRBV29-1 and TRBJ2-5; 12 bases map to TRBD2. The CDR3 covers 14 residues. Germline-derived CDR1 and CDR2 are SQVTM and ANQGSEA. V lost 5 bases, J lost 5 bases, and 6 bases stayed unmatched. The CDR3: CSVMTSGSRETQYF. Here the CDR3 DNA reads TGCAGCGTTATGACTAGCGGGAGTCGTGAGACCCAGTACTTC.

This chain links TRBV7-3 with TRBJ2-3; tentatively, D is TRBD2 (5 bases). The V end lost 4 bases, the J end lost 2 bases, and 28 bases lay between the germline ends. Germline V gives CDR1 SGHTA, CDR2 FQGTGA. The CDR3 contains 20 residues. The CDR3, as DNA: TGTGCCAGCAGCTCGACCACCATTACTAGGACGGGAAAATTCACAGATACGCAGTATTTT. This gives the protein CASSSTTITRTGKFTDTQYF.

The chain couples TRBV5-1 to TRBJ2-3, with 9 bases fitting TRBD2. With 2 bases clipped from V and 0 bases from J, the junction kept 7 bases outside the gene matches. The CDR3 spans 17 residues. Germline lookup yields CDR1 SGHRS and CDR2 YFSETQ. The CDR3: CASSFALAGISTDTQYF. In DNA, the CDR3 is TGCGCCAGCAGCTTTGCCCTAGCGGGAATTAGCACAGATACGCAGTATTTT.

The V gene is TRBV19, the J gene TRBJ1-4; no clear D gene. Deletions cut 3 bases from V and 6 bases from J, with 11 bases between. The CDR3 is made up of 14 amino acids. The germline V gene has CDR1 LNHDA and CDR2 SQIVND (reference sequence). The DNA for the CDR3 is TGTGCCAGTAGTATCGGCTGGGCAGATGAAAAACTGTTTTTT. Translating gives CASSIGWADEKLFF.

The V gene is TRBV6-4, the J gene TRBJ2-1; TRBD2 matches at 7 bases. The CDR3 totals 15 residues. Germline V gives CDR1 MRHNA, CDR2 SNTAGT. The V gene end was trimmed by 2 bases and the J gene end by 6 bases; junction bases not matched to a gene: 7. CDR3 bases: TGTGCCAGCAGTGACGGGGGGGGAAGCGGCAATGAGCAGTTCTTC. It yields the protein CASSDGGGSGNEQFF.

The chain links TRBV5-1 to TRBJ1-2; a possible D gene is TRBD1 (5 bases). The CDR3 is 17 amino acids. Trimming removed 4 bases at V and 2 bases at J, with 21 bases between. The germline V gene has CDR1 SGHRS and CDR2 YFSETQ. CDR3 region: CASSVDVTAFLNYGYTF. DNA for the CDR3: TGCGCCAGCAGCGTAGACGTGACAGCTTTTCTCAACTATGGCTACACCTTC.

The rearrangement joins TRBV6-5 to TRBJ1-2; 7 nucleotides line up with TRBD1. The CDR3 extends over 12 amino acids. Looked up from germline, CDR1 is MNHEY and CDR2 is SVGAGI. J lost 8 bases, V lost 6 bases, and 6 bases had no gene match. The CDR3 here is CASRTGIGGYTF. The DNA for the CDR3 is TGTGCCAGCAGGACAGGGATTGGAGGCTACACCTTC.

The chain combines TRBV18 with TRBJ2-4; 9 positions agree with TRBD2. CDR3 length: 17 residues. Germline CDR1 and CDR2: KGHSH and LQKENI. The trim removed 5 bases at V and 7 bases at J, leaving 15 bases unmatched. Written as DNA, the CDR3 is TGTGCCAGCTCAGGGGGGTGGACTAGCGAGGATGTCAACATTCAGTACTTC. Protein sequence: CASSGGWTSEDVNIQYF.

This chain links TRBV12-5 with TRBJ2-1, with D possibly being TRBD1 (7 bases). The CDR3 runs to 14 residues. Germline assignment: CDR1 LGHNT and CDR2 FRNRAP. Trimming removed 5 bases at V and 4 bases at J, with 12 bases between. The DNA for the CDR3 is TGTGCTAGTGGTCCGGGGGACAGATACAATGAGCAGTTCTTC. Protein sequence: CASGPGDRYNEQFF. Looking up the rest from reference TRBV12-5 and TRBJ2-1 gives the full variable domain: DARVTQTPRHKVTEMGQEVTMRCQPILGHNTVFWYRQTMMQGLELLAYFRNRAPLDDSGMPKDRFSAEMPDATLATLKIQPSEPRDSAVYFCASGPGDRYNEQFFGPGTRLTVL.

The V and J genes are TRBV28 and TRBJ2-7, with 9 bases identical to TRBD1. The V gene end was trimmed by 4 bases and the J gene end by 2 bases; junction bases not matched to a gene: 12. This CDR3 contains 17 residues. Germline CDR1 reads MDHEN; CDR2 reads SYDVKM. CDR3 protein: CASSSFSGQGPTYEQYF. CDR3 DNA sequence: TGTGCCAGCAGTTCATTCTCGGGACAGGGCCCAACCTACGAGCAGTACTTC.

This chain links TRBV5-4 with TRBJ2-1; 8 bases agree with TRBD1. V shed 7 bases, J shed 7 bases, and the junction held 13 bases outside the gene matches. The CDR3 contains 15 residues. Germline V gene data show CDR1 as SGHNT and CDR2 as YYREEE (reference sequence). Here the CDR3 reads CASATRQGWENEQFF. As DNA, the CDR3 is TGTGCCAGCGCGACCCGACAGGGGTGGGAAAATGAGCAGTTCTTC.